One and the same sample provided the 5 T cell receptor beta chains below, sequenced in a study of T cell repertoires and HLA-DP antigens. The repertoire was sequenced with immunoSEQ multiplex PCR; TCRdb's copy has only in-frame clones and lacks some. Here the sample spans around 110,000 clones, 80% to 95% being singletons. These receptors have no known antigen. The sequencing input was CD4+ T cells from PBMCs. Every receptor here comes from a woman between 18 and 29 years old in good health and CMV-seronegative.

V and J are TRBV7-9 and TRBJ1-3; D not resolved. The CDR3 runs 15 residues. Trimming took 1 base from V and 1 from J, leaving 8 bases between them. Germline values: CDR1 SEHNR, CDR2 FQNEAQ (reference sequence). The CDR3 coding sequence is TGTGCCAGCAGCTTAGTAGGGATATCTGGAAACACCATATATTTT. Amino acids: CASSLVGISGNTIYF.

This chain links TRBV28 with TRBJ1-2, with D tentatively TRBD1 (6 bases). Germline V gene lookup returns CDR1 MDHEN and CDR2 SYDVKM. The CDR3 covers 14 residues. With 6 bases removed from V and 2 bases from J, the gap between germline ends came to 13 bases. The CDR3 region has the DNA TGTGCCAGCAGGGAGCACAGGGAAAACTATGGCTACACCTTC. This sequence encodes CASREHRENYGYTF.

The chain couples TRBV5-1 to TRBJ1-1; D is possibly TRBD1 (5 bases). The V gene's germline CDR1 is SGHRS and CDR2 YFSETQ. The CDR3 runs 13 residues. V lost 4 bases and J 6 bases, leaving 13 bases between the germline ends. CDR3 amino acids: CASSPGAEAEAFF. CDR3 sequence (DNA): TGCGCCAGCAGCCCCGGGGCCGAGGCTGAAGCTTTCTTT.

The chain couples TRBV28 to TRBJ1-1; D may be TRBD1 (5 bases). The CDR3 has 15 residues. Germline-derived CDR1 and CDR2 are MDHEN and SYDVKM. Trimming removed 6 bases from V and 2 bases from J, with 16 bases in between. CDR3 bases: TGTGCCAGCAGCCCCCCCGGGACCAGAAACACTGAAGCTTTCTTT. Translating gives CASSPPGTRNTEAFF. The full variable domain, its missing parts supplied by reference TRBV28 and TRBJ1-1, is DVKVTQSSRYLVKRTGEKVFLECVQDMDHENMFWYRQDPGLGLRLIYFSYDVKMKEKGDIPEGYSVSREKKERFSLILESASTNQTSMYLCASSPPGTRNTEAFFGQGTRLTVV.

The J gene is TRBJ2-1, the V gene TRBV7-9; possibly TRBD2 for D (7 bases). From germline, CDR1 is SEHNR and CDR2 FQNEAQ (reference sequence). The CDR3 is made up of 16 amino acids. Trimming shortened V by 2 bases and J by 6 bases, and 17 bases separated the two germline ends. DNA for the CDR3: TGTGCCAGCAGCTTAACGAGGGGGGGCCCCGGCAATGAGCAGTTCTTC. This gives the protein CASSLTRGGPGNEQFF. The full variable domain, its missing parts supplied by reference TRBV7-9 and TRBJ2-1, is DTGVSQNPRHKITKRGQNVTFRCDPISEHNRLYWYRQTLGQGPEFLTYFQNEAQLEKSRLLSDRFSAERPKGSFSTLEIQRTEQGDSAMYLCASSLTRGGPGNEQFFGPGTRLTVL.